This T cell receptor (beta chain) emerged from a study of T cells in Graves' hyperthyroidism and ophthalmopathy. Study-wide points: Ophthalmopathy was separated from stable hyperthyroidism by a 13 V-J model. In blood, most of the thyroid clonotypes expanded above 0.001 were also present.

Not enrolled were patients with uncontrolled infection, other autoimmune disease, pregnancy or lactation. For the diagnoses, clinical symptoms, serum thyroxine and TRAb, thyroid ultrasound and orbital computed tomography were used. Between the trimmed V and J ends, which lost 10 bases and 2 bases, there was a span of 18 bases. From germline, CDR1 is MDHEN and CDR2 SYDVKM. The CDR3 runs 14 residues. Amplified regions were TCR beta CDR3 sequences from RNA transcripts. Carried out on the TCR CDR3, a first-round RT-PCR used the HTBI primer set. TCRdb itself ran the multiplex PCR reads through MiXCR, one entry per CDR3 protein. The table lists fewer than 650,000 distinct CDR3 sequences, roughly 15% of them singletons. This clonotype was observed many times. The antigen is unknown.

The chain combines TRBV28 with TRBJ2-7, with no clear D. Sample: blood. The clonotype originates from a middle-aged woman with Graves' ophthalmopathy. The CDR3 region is CATKDDGATYEQYF. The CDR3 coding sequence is TGTGCCACTAAAGACGATGGAGCTACCTACGAGCAGTACTTC.